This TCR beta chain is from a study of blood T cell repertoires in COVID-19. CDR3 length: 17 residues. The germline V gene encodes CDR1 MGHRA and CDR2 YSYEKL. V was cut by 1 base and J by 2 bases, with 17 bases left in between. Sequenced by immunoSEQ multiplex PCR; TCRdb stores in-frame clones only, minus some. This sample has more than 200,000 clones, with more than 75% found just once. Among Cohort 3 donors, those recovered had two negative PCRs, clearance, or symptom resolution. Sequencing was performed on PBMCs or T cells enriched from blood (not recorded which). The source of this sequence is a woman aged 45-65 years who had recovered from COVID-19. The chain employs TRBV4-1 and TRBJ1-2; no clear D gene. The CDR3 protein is CASSQGLRGTRNYGYTF. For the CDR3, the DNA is TGCGCCAGCAGCCAAGGCCTTCGTGGCACCCGAAACTATGGCTACACCTTC.